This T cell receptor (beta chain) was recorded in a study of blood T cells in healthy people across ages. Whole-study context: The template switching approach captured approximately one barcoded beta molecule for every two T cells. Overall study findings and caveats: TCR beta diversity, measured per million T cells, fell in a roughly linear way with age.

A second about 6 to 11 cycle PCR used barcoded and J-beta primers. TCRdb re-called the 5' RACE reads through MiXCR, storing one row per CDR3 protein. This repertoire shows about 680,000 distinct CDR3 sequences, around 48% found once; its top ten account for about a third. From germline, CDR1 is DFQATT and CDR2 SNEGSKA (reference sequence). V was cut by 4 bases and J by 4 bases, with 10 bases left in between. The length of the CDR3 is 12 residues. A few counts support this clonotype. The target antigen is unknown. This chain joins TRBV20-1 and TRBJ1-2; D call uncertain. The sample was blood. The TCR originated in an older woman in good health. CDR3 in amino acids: CSAIPSSYGYTF. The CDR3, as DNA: TGCAGTGCTATCCCCTCTAGCTATGGCTACACCTTC.